This is a list of T cell receptor beta chains from one sample in a study of monozygotic twins with inflammatory bowel disease. TCRdb re-analyzed the 5' RACE reads; it lists each CDR3 protein once, without DNA. The listing records about 160,000 distinct CDR3 sequences. The sample consisted of blood. These receptors came from a human donor with ulcerative colitis or Crohn's disease, or a healthy co-twin of an affected twin (not recorded which). The CDR3 runs from the conserved cysteine through the conserved F or W. The size field is filled for only some rows; it gives once, few, many or a size class.

CDR3: CASSLGAPSNQPQHF
J: TRBJ1-5
V: TRBV7-9
size: .

CDR3: CASSPQRGQETQYF
J: TRBJ2-5
V: TRBV18
size: .

CDR3: CASSQAGAEAFF
J: TRBJ1-1
V: TRBV5-1
size: .

CDR3: CSAPRLSSYNEQFF
J: TRBJ2-1
V: TRBV20-1
size: .

CDR3: CASSLQGGPDAFF
J: TRBJ1-1
V: TRBV5-1
size: .

CDR3: CASSSTLAGGYEQYF
J: TRBJ2-7
V: TRBV7-2
size: .

CDR3: CASRTGALETQYF
J: TRBJ2-5
V: TRBV10-2
size: .

CDR3: CASSERTPSGSYNEQFF
J: TRBJ2-1
V: TRBV5-1
size: .

CDR3: CASSLGGTHTEAFF
J: TRBJ1-1
V: TRBV5-1
size: .

CDR3: CASSPHLAESSYNEQFF
J: TRBJ2-1
V: TRBV6-2/TRBV6-3
size: .

CDR3: CASSLGPHQPQHF
J: TRBJ1-5
V: TRBV27
size: .

CDR3: CASSSEEGVNTEAFF
J: TRBJ1-1
V: TRBV5-5
size: .

CDR3: CASSRGGGTANYGYTF
J: TRBJ1-2
V: TRBV7-2
size: .

CDR3: CASSTRDRGFPGLAALPYNEQFF
J: TRBJ2-1
V: TRBV5-1
size: .

CDR3: CASSLGGHRVYEQYF
J: TRBJ2-7
V: TRBV5-6
size: .

CDR3: CASSPWDRRNTEAFF
J: TRBJ1-1
V: TRBV27
size: .

CDR3: CASSFGWGGSYNEQFF
J: TRBJ2-1
V: TRBV5-6
size: .

CDR3: CASNPFGPFSYNEQFF
J: TRBJ2-1
V: TRBV27
size: .

CDR3: CASSLVTQVHGELFF
J: TRBJ2-2
V: TRBV5-6
size: .

CDR3: CSIRDRSSYEQYF
J: TRBJ2-7
V: TRBV29-1
size: .

CDR3: CASSLRTTLQEGYTF
J: TRBJ1-2
V: TRBV12-3/TRBV12-4
size: .

CDR3: CASSQNRGGTGELFF
J: TRBJ2-2
V: TRBV27
size: .

CDR3: CSVVLTAGWGNTIYF
J: TRBJ1-3
V: TRBV29-1
size: .

CDR3: CASSSRDRQETQYF
J: TRBJ2-5
V: TRBV5-1
size: .

CDR3: CASSTVRMVYEKLFF
J: TRBJ1-4
V: TRBV19
size: .

CDR3: CASSFGQGVNEQFF
J: TRBJ2-1
V: TRBV7-6
size: .

CDR3: CASSQDQGGRAYNEQFF
J: TRBJ2-1
V: TRBV4-3
size: .

CDR3: CATSDRKGGQVIPSNYNEQFF
J: TRBJ2-1
V: TRBV24-1
size: .

CDR3: CASSRGQTYEQYF
J: TRBJ2-7
V: TRBV12-3/TRBV12-4
size: .

CDR3: CASSTTGNEQYF
J: TRBJ2-7
V: TRBV6-5
size: .

CDR3: CSAASLRWGGSGANVLTF
J: TRBJ2-6
V: TRBV20-1
size: .

CDR3: CASSLTGMVSDTQYF
J: TRBJ2-3
V: TRBV12-3/TRBV12-4
size: .

CDR3: CAGGEGTDTQYF
J: TRBJ2-3
V: TRBV7-9
size: .

CDR3: CASSPGQRFSGNTIYF
J: TRBJ1-3
V: TRBV12-3/TRBV12-4
size: .

CDR3: CASSLYGGLYNEQFF
J: TRBJ2-1
V: TRBV27
size: .

CDR3: CASSLDRTRVDTQYF
J: TRBJ2-3
V: TRBV5-4
size: .

CDR3: CASSVDTTYGYTF
J: TRBJ1-2
V: TRBV9
size: .

CDR3: CASSGRGLALIYNEQFF
J: TRBJ2-1
V: TRBV5-8
size: .

CDR3: CAWSVVTGELFF
J: TRBJ2-2
V: TRBV30
size: .

CDR3: CASSRDRGKMGYTF
J: TRBJ1-2
V: TRBV12-3/TRBV12-4
size: medium-sized

CDR3: CASSYSRERNSPLHF
J: TRBJ1-6
V: TRBV6-5
size: .

CDR3: CAISFSYRGQNEQFF
J: TRBJ2-1
V: TRBV10-3
size: .